Below, 27 T cell receptor beta chains from the same sample are listed, as sequenced in a study of T-cell memory formation after mild COVID-19 (dated by TCRdb to the early 2020s). The library relied on 5' RACE. The instrument given in TCRdb is Illumina NovaSeq 6000. The public reads were quality trimmed at Q25 with fastp and then assembled into clones with MiXCR by TCRdb, keeping productive beta chains. For every CDR3 protein sequence, its rows merge into one entry that carries the most common genes and DNA. This sample gives some 62,000 distinct CDR3 sequences in total; roughly 10% of them show up just once. About 1% of the sample is taken by the ten largest. The specimen sequenced was PBMCs or a T cell subset sorted from them (not recorded which). The receptor set was obtained from a man between 18 and 29 years old who had mild COVID-19 (a few samples of this study predate the infection). The sample titles of this study are shuffled in the database, so cell type and time point are left out; the donor was told from shared clones.

The V gene is TRBV20-1, the J gene TRBJ1-6; 8 positions match TRBD1. Unmatched junction bases numbered 0, after V lost 1 base and J lost 7 bases. Germline V lookup: CDR1 DFQATT, CDR2 SNEGSKA (reference sequence). The CDR3 covers 13 residues. In nucleotides, the CDR3 is TGCAGTGCTAGAGGGACAGGGAATTCACCCCTCCACTTT. Protein: CSARGTGNSPLHF.

This clonotype was picked up a small number of times. The V call is TRBV7-9, the J call TRBJ1-1, with a weak D call TRBD1 (5 bases). Germline CDR1 is SEHNR and CDR2 is FQNEAQ (reference sequence). CDR3 length: 13 amino acids. V was trimmed by 3 bases and J by 5 bases, leaving 10 bases between them. The CDR3: CASSLGEWTEAFF. The CDR3 DNA reads TGTGCCAGCAGCTTGGGGGAATGGACTGAAGCTTTCTTT.

In this sample, this clonotype turned up a few times. V usage is TRBV5-1 and J usage is TRBJ2-2, with unresolved D. V was trimmed by 3 bases and J by 2 bases, leaving 8 bases between them. In germline, CDR1 is SGHRS, CDR2 YFSETQ. This CDR3 is built from 14 residues. CDR3 in DNA: TGCGCCAGCAGCTCCCCCACAAACACCGGGGAGCTGTTTTTT. Translating gives CASSSPTNTGELFF.

This clonotype was observed a few times. V gene TRBV20-1 combines with J gene TRBJ2-7; possible D gene TRBD1, 5 bases. V was trimmed by 0 bases and J by 2 bases, leaving 14 bases between them. CDR3 length equals 15 residues. Germline values: CDR1 DFQATT, CDR2 SNEGSKA (reference sequence). Here the CDR3 reads CSARDRRRAAYEQYF. The CDR3, as DNA: TGCAGTGCTAGAGATCGCCGCAGGGCCGCCTACGAGCAGTACTTC.

The chain couples TRBV6-2 or TRBV6-3 to TRBJ1-5; 8 bases agree with TRBD1. After removal of 6 bases from V and 4 bases from J, the junction contained 14 bases not matched to a gene. Germline CDR1 reads MNHEY; CDR2 reads SVGEGT. The CDR3 has 17 amino acids. In DNA form, the CDR3 reads TGTGCCAGCAGCCCCCACGGACAGGGAAAATGGAATCAGCCCCAGCATTTT. Protein sequence: CASSPHGQGKWNQPQHF.

At least ten counts were recorded for this clonotype. V gene TRBV4-3 combines with J gene TRBJ2-2; the match to TRBD1 covers 7 bases. Germline V lookup: CDR1 LGHNA, CDR2 YSLEER. Trimming took 4 bases from V and 3 from J; bases not matched to a gene: 2. The CDR3 extends over 14 amino acids. The CDR3 loop is CASSRQGYTGELFF. CDR3 in DNA: TGCGCCAGCAGCCGACAGGGCTACACCGGGGAGCTGTTTTTT.

The rearrangement links TRBV5-4 to TRBJ2-7, with D possibly matching TRBD1 (7 bases). CDR1 is SGHNT, CDR2 YYREEE, per germline (reference sequence). CDR3 length equals 15 residues. V lost 4 bases to trimming and J lost 7 bases, with 21 bases between them. The CDR3 sequence: CASSPPGRGVEEQYF. The DNA for the CDR3 is TGTGCCAGCAGCCCACCCGGCAGGGGGGTTGAAGAGCAGTACTTC.

This clonotype was detected many times. The chain joins TRBV4-3 to TRBJ2-3, with 8 bases identical to TRBD2. The CDR3 runs 16 residues. The V segment lost 0 bases and the J segment 4 bases; nucleotides outside the gene matches: 6. In germline, CDR1 is LGHNA, CDR2 YSLEER. For the CDR3, the DNA is TGCGCCAGCAGCCAAGAAGCGGGGGCTGTCCCAGATACGCAGTATTTT. This sequence encodes CASSQEAGAVPDTQYF.

This clonotype occurred a few times. The chain has TRBV20-1 and TRBJ1-2, with D possibly TRBD1 on 6 matching bases. The germline gives CDR1 DFQATT, CDR2 SNEGSKA (reference sequence). This CDR3 has 14 amino acids. The germline V and J ends were trimmed by 0 bases and 8 bases, with 16 bases remaining between them. CDR3 loop: CSARETRGAWGYTF. CDR3 sequence (DNA): TGCAGTGCTAGAGAGACGAGGGGGGCCTGGGGCTACACCTTC.

By share, this clonotype counts as medium-sized (0.01 to 0.1%). V usage is TRBV4-3 and J usage is TRBJ2-4; TRBD2 agrees at 9 bases. There are 19 residues in the CDR3. Trimming at V came to 0 bases and at J to 4 bases, leaving 13 bases not matched to a gene. Germline V lookup: CDR1 LGHNA, CDR2 YSLEER. The CDR3, as DNA: TGCGCCAGCAGCCAAGATGGTCCTAGCGGGGCCCGAGGGAAAAACATTCAGTACTTC. Translation: CASSQDGPSGARGKNIQYF.

The sample holds a few counts of this clonotype. V usage is TRBV10-2 and J usage is TRBJ2-1, with a possible D match to TRBD2 (6 bases). V was pared by 0 bases and J by 8 bases, with 14 bases between. This CDR3 comprises 15 residues. Germline loops: CDR1 WSHSY, CDR2 SAAADI. The DNA for the CDR3 is TGCGCCAGCAGTGAGTCGTCGGGGGTGGGGTATGAGCAGTTCTTC. Translating it yields CASSESSGVGYEQFF.

The V and J genes are TRBV3-1 and TRBJ2-3; the D gene could be TRBD1 or TRBD2 (5 bases each). The germline V and J ends were trimmed by 10 bases and 6 bases, with 20 bases remaining between them. CDR3 length: 14 residues. CDR1 is LGHDT and CDR2 is YNNKEL in the germline V gene (reference sequence). Here the CDR3 reads CATARDPSFDTQYF. CDR3 coding DNA: TGTGCCACCGCAAGGGACCCTTCGTTCGATACGCAGTATTTT.

The V gene is TRBV5-1, the J gene TRBJ2-5, with TRBD2 matching 8 bases. Germline V CDR1 and CDR2: SGHRS, YFSETQ. V shed 0 bases and J 5 bases; nucleotides not matched to a gene: 6. The CDR3 spans 15 residues. The DNA of the CDR3 is TGCGCCAGCAGCTTGGCGGCGACTAGCGAGGAGACCCAGTACTTC. This gives the protein CASSLAATSEETQYF.

CDR3 bases: TGCGCCAGCACCACTACGGGAGGTAATGAAAAACTGTTTTTT. It is translated as CASTTTGGNEKLFF. The rearrangement links TRBV4-3 to TRBJ1-4; D gene ambiguous. CDR3 length: 14 residues. The germline V gene encodes CDR1 LGHNA and CDR2 YSLEER. V lost 7 bases and J lost 4, with 13 bases in between.

The chain is built from TRBV10-3 and TRBJ2-5; 8 nucleotides line up with TRBD2. V was pared by 1 base and J by 3 bases, with 4 bases of the junction left unmatched. This CDR3 has 15 amino acids. Germline V gives CDR1 ENHRY, CDR2 SYGVKD. CDR3 residues: CAISEWVAGKETQYF. The CDR3 coding sequence is TGTGCCATCAGTGAGTGGGTAGCGGGGAAAGAGACCCAGTACTTC.

This clonotype turned up a few times. The rearrangement joins TRBV4-2 to TRBJ2-5, with a weak D call TRBD1 (6 bases). V was cut by 5 bases and J by 5 bases, with 21 bases left in between. In germline, CDR1 is LGHNA, CDR2 YNFKEQ. The CDR3 is 16 residues long. The CDR3 region has the DNA TGTGCCAGCAGCTCAACCTCGACAGGCCACAGGGAGACCCAGTACTTC. Translating it yields CASSSTSTGHRETQYF.

This clonotype has at least ten counts. V gene TRBV7-6 combines with J gene TRBJ2-3, with 7 bases matching TRBD2. Trimming at V came to 1 base and at J to 1 base, leaving 5 bases not matched to a gene. Germline V gene sequence: CDR1 SGHVS, CDR2 FNYEAQ. CDR3 size: 16 residues. This CDR3 is CASSLGLAGGTDTQYF. In DNA, the CDR3 is TGTGCCAGCAGCTTAGGACTGGCGGGGGGCACAGATACGCAGTATTTT. Full variable domain (outside the CDR3, taken from reference TRBV7-6 and TRBJ2-3): GAGVSQSPRYKVTKRGQDVALRCDPISGHVSLYWYRQALGQGPEFLTYFNYEAQQDKSGLPNDRFSAERPEGSISTLTIQRTEQRDSAMYRCASSLGLAGGTDTQYFGPGTRLTVL.

Turning to this clonotype: A much larger clone is a single base away; this may be a read error. The chain uses TRBV5-1 and TRBJ1-1; 9 nucleotides match TRBD1. The CDR3 is made up of 16 amino acids. CDR1 and CDR2 from the germline V gene are SGHRS and YFSETQ. The CDR3: CASSLIPGQGLSEDFF. CDR3 nucleotides: TGCGCCAGCAGCTTGATCCCGGGACAGGGTCTCTCTGAAGATTTCTTT.

The V and J genes are TRBV7-3 and TRBJ2-1, with D perhaps matching TRBD1 (6 bases). The CDR3 has 15 amino acids. V lost 3 bases to trimming and J lost 2 bases, with 11 bases between them. Germline values: CDR1 SGHTA, CDR2 FQGTGA. The CDR3 sequence is CASSFPGETYNEQFF. DNA of the CDR3: TGTGCCAGCAGCTTCCCAGGGGAGACCTACAATGAGCAGTTCTTC.

This clonotype has ten or more counts. The chain links TRBV7-2 to TRBJ2-1, with D tentatively TRBD1 (6 bases). V was pared by 1 base and J by 8 bases, with 15 bases between. The CDR3 spans 15 residues. Germline loops: CDR1 SGHTA, CDR2 FQGNSA. The CDR3 here is CASSLGRGQLDEQFF. The CDR3, as DNA: TGTGCCAGCAGCTTAGGTCGGGGACAACTCGATGAGCAGTTCTTC. The full variable domain, rest sourced from reference TRBV7-2 and TRBJ2-1, is GAGVSQSPSNKVTEKGKDVELRCDPISGHTALYWYRQSLGQGLEFLIYFQGNSAPDKSGLPSDRFSAERTGGSVSTLTIQRTQQEDSAVYLCASSLGRGQLDEQFFGPGTRLTVL.

V is TRBV6-2 or TRBV6-3 and J is TRBJ2-7; 13 bases fit TRBD2. Trimming removed 5 bases from V and 7 bases from J; junction bases left unmatched: 11. Germline V CDR1 and CDR2: MNHEY, SVGEGT. The CDR3 has 16 residues. The CDR3 DNA reads as TGTGCCAGCAGTCCCGGGACTAGCGGGGCCCGGTGGGAGCAGTACTTC. Translating it yields CASSPGTSGARWEQYF.

The sample holds a few counts of this clonotype. The rearrangement links TRBV10-3 to TRBJ2-3, with TRBD2 identical over 7 bases. J lost 0 bases, V lost 6 bases, and 6 bases had no gene match. This CDR3 region has 15 residues. Germline V gives CDR1 ENHRY, CDR2 SYGVKD. The CDR3 DNA is TGTGCCATCAGGAGCGGGGCCTCTAGCACAGATACGCAGTATTTT. It codes for CAIRSGASSTDTQYF.

This clonotype was detected a few times. The chain employs TRBV6-1 and TRBJ1-1; D is perhaps TRBD1 (5 bases). Trimming took 6 bases from V and 1 from J, leaving 15 bases between them. Germline assignment: CDR1 MNHNS and CDR2 SASEGT. This CDR3 comprises 15 residues. The CDR3 protein is CASSDQGIENTEAFF. The CDR3 bases are TGTGCCAGCAGCGACCAGGGTATCGAGAACACTGAAGCTTTCTTT.

This clonotype has a handful of counts. The genes are TRBV7-7 and TRBJ2-1, with D tentatively TRBD1 (6 bases). Trimming left V 5 bases short and J 9 bases short, with 17 bases between. There are 14 residues in the CDR3. Germline V lookup: CDR1 SSHAT, CDR2 FNYEAQ (reference sequence). The CDR3 region is CASSPRGNRGEQFF. The CDR3 coding sequence is TGTGCCAGCAGCCCAAGGGGGAATCGGGGTGAGCAGTTCTTC.

The J gene is TRBJ2-7, the V gene TRBV25-1; no clear D. There are 12 residues in the CDR3. Germline V gene sequence: CDR1 MGHDK, CDR2 SYGVNS. V dropped 5 bases and J dropped 1 base, with 6 bases sitting between them. CDR3 in amino acids: CASSIASYEQYV. In DNA form, the CDR3 reads TGTGCCAGCAGTATCGCGTCCTACGAGCAGTACGTC.

This clonotype was counted at least ten times. This chain links TRBV7-8 with TRBJ2-3, with TRBD2 matching 8 bases. Trimming removed 3 bases from V and 0 bases from J; junction bases left unmatched: 5. CDR1 is SGHVS, CDR2 FQNEAQ, per germline. This CDR3 contains 16 residues. The CDR3 loop reads CASSLGLGTSTDTQYF. In DNA, the CDR3 is TGTGCCAGCAGCTTGGGACTAGGAACTAGCACAGATACGCAGTATTTT.

The J gene is TRBJ2-1, the V gene TRBV20-1; a possible D gene is TRBD1 (7 bases). CDR1 and CDR2 (germline): DFQATT, SNEGSKA (reference sequence). This CDR3 has 12 residues. V lost 7 bases, J lost 9 bases, and 16 bases lay in between. The CDR3 sequence is CSVLDREVEQFF. In nucleotides, the CDR3 is TGCAGTGTTCTAGACAGGGAGGTTGAGCAGTTCTTC.